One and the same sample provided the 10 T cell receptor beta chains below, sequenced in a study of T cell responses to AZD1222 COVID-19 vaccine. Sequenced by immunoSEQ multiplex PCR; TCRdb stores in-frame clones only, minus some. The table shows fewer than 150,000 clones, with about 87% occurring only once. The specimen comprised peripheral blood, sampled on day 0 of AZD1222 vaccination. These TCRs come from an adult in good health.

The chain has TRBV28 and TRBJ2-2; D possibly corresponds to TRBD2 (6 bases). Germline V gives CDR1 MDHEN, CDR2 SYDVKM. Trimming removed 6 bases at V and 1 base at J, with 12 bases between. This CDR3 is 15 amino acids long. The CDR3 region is CASRTGVRNTGELFF. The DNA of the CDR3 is TGTGCCAGCAGAACGGGGGTTCGGAACACCGGGGAGCTGTTTTTT.

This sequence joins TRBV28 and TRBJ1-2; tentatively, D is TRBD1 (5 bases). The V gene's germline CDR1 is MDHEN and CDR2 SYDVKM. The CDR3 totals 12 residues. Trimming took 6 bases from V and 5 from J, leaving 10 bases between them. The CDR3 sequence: CASRGLEYGYTF. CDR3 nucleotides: TGTGCCAGCAGGGGGCTAGAATATGGCTACACCTTC.

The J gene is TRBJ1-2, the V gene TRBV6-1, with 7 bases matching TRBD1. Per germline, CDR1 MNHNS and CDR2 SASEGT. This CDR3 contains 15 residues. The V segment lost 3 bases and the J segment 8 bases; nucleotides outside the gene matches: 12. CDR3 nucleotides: TGTGCCAGCAGTGACCCCTACAGGGGCGTAGGGGGCTACACCTTC. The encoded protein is CASSDPYRGVGGYTF.

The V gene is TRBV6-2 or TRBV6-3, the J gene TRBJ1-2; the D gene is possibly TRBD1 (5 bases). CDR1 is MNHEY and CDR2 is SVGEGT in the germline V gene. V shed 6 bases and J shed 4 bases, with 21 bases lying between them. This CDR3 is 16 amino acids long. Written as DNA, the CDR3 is TGTGCCAGCAGCCTTCCTCCGACAGCGCCTACCTATGGCTACACCTTC. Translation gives CASSLPPTAPTYGYTF.

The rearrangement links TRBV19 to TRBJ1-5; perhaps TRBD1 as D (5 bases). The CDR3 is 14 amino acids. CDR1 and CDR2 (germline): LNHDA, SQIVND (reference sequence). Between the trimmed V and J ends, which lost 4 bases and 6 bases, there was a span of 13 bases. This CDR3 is CASSTGNPGQPQHF. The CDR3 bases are TGTGCCAGTAGTACAGGGAACCCAGGTCAGCCCCAGCATTTT.

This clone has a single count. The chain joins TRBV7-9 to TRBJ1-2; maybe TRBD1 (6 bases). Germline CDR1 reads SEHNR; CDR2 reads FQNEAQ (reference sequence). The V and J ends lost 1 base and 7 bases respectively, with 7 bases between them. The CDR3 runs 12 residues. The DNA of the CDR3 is TGTGCCAGCAGCTTAGAAGGGGGTGGCTACACCTTC. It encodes CASSLEGGGYTF.

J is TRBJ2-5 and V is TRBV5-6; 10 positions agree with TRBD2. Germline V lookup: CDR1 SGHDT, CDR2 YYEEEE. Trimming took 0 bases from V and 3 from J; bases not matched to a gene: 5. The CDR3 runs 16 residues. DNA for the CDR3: TGTGCCAGCAGCTTGGCGCCTAGCGGGGGTGAAGAGACCCAGTACTTC. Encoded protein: CASSLAPSGGEETQYF.

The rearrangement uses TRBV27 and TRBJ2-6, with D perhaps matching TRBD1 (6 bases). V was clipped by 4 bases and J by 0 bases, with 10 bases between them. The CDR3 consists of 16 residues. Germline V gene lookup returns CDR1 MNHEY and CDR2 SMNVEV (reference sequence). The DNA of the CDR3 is TGTGCCAGCAGTTCCCCGGACAGCTCTGGGGCCAACGTCCTGACTTTC. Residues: CASSSPDSSGANVLTF.

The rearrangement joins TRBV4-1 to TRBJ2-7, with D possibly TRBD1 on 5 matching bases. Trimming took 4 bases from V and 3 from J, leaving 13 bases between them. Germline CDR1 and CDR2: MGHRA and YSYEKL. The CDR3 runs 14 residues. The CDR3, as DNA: TGCGCCAGCAGCCTGATGACAGAAGGCTACGAGCAGTACTTC. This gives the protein CASSLMTEGYEQYF.

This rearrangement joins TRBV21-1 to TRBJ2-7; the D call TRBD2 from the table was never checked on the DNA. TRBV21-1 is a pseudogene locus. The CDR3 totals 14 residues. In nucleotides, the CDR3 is TGTGCCAGCAGCAAAGCCCTGAGAGGGTACGAGCAGTACTTC. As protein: CASSKALRGYEQYF.